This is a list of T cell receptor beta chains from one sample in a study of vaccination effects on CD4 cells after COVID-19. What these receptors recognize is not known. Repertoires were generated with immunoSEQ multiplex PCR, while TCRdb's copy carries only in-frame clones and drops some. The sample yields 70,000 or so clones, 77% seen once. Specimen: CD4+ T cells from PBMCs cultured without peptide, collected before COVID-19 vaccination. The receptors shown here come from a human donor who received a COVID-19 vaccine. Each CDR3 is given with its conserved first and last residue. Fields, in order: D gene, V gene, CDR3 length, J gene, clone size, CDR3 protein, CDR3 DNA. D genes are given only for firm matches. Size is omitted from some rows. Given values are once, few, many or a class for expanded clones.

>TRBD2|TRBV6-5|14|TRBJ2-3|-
CATISGWGSDTQYF
TGTGCCACCATTAGCGGGTGGGGGTCAGATACGCAGTATTTT
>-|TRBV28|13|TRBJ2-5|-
CASSFRTTETQYF
TGTGCCAGCAGTTTTAGAACGACAGAGACCCAGTACTTC
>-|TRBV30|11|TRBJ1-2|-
CAYGTPVGYTF
TGTGCCTACGGGACCCCGGTTGGCTACACCTTC
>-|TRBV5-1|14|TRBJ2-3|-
CASSLRPERDTQYF
TGCGCCAGCAGCTTGAGGCCCGAGCGGGATACGCAGTATTTT
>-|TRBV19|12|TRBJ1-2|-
CASSIAGYGYTF
TGTGCCAGTAGTATAGCCGGGTATGGCTACACCTTC
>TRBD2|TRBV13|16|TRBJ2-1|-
CASSYPSRGGRNEQFF
TGTGCCAGCAGCTACCCCTCACGGGGGGGCCGGAATGAGCAGTTCTTC
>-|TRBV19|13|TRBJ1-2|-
CASSQDLVYGYTF
TGTGCCAGTAGCCAGGACCTCGTCTATGGCTACACCTTC
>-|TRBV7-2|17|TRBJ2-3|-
CASSWRGALLSTDTQYF
TGTGCCAGCAGCTGGAGAGGGGCGCTCCTGAGCACAGATACGCAGTATTTT
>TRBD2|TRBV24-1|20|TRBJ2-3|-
CATSDFAGTSGGSGTDTQYF
TGTGCCACCAGTGATTTCGCCGGGACTAGCGGGGGGTCAGGCACAGATACGCAGTATTTT
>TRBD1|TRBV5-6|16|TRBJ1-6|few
CASSRTGGSYNSPLHF
TGTGCCAGCAGCAGGACAGGGGGCTCCTATAATTCACCCCTCCACTTT
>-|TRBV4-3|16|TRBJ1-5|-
CASSQAASSSNQPQHF
TGCGCCAGCAGCCAAGCTGCCAGCAGTAGCAATCAGCCCCAGCATTTT
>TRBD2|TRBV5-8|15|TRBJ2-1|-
CASSLYGGAYNEQFF
TGTGCCAGCAGCTTATACGGGGGGGCCTACAATGAGCAGTTCTTC
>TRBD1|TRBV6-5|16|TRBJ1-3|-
CASSSQEGARGNTIYF
TGTGCCAGCAGTTCCCAGGAGGGGGCGCGGGGAAACACCATATATTTT
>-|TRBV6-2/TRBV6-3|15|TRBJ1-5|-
CASSYGGRGNQPQHF
TGTGCCAGCAGTTACGGGGGGCGCGGCAATCAGCCCCAGCATTTT
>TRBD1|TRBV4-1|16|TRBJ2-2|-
CASSHTGTGNTGELFF
TGCGCCAGCAGCCATACCGGGACAGGGAACACCGGGGAGCTGTTTTTT
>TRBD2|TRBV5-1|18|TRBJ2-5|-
CASSPDLAGKGYQETQYF
TGCGCCAGCAGCCCGGACTTAGCGGGGAAGGGCTACCAAGAGACCCAGTACTTC
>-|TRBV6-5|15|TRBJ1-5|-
CASQGGLSVNQPQHF
TGTGCCAGCCAAGGTGGACTATCGGTCAATCAGCCCCAGCATTTT
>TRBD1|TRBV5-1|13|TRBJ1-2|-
CASSEDRNYGYTF
TGCGCCAGCAGCGAGGACAGGAACTATGGCTACACCTTC
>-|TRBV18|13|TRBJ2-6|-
CASRLFGANVLTF
TGTGCCAGCCGTTTATTCGGGGCCAACGTCCTGACTTTC
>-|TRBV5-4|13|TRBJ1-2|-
CASSLRGDYGYTF
TGTGCCAGCAGCTTGAGAGGGGACTATGGCTACACCTTC
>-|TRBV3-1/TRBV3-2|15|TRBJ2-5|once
CASSRSGTNQETQYF
TGTGCCAGCAGCCGGTCGGGTACCAACCAAGAGACCCAGTACTTC
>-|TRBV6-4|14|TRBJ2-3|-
CASSVTWGTDTQYF
TGTGCCAGCAGTGTAACGTGGGGCACAGATACGCAGTATTTT
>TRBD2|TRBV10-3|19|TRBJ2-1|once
CAISERLAGAMSSYNEQFF
TGTGCCATCAGTGAGCGACTAGCGGGGGCTATGAGCTCCTACAATGAGCAGTTCTTC
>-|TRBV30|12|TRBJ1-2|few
CAWNLGNYGYTF
TGTGCCTGGAACCTAGGGAACTATGGCTACACCTTC
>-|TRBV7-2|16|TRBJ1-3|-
CASSLAGIGIGNTIYF
TGTGCCAGCAGCTTAGCAGGGATAGGGATTGGAAACACCATATATTTT
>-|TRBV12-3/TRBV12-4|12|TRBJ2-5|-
CASSLPPTPQYF
TGTGCCAGCAGTTTACCACCTACTCCCCAGTACTTC